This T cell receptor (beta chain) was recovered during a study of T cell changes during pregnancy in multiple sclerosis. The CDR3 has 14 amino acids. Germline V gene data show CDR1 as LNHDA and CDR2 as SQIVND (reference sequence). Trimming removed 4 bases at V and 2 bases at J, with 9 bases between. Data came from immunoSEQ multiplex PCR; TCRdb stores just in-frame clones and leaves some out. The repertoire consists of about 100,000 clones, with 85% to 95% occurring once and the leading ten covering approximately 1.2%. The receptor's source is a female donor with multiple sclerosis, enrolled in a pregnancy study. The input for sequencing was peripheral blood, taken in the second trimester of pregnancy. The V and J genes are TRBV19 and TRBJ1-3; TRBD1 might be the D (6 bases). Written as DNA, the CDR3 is TGTGCCAGTAGTACCCGGACAGCTGGAAACACCATATATTTT. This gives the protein CASSTRTAGNTIYF.